Listed below are T cell receptor beta chains from one sample, sequenced in a study of Graves' ophthalmopathy and Graves' hyperthyroidism. TCRdb reprocessed the multiplex PCR reads via MiXCR and lists one record per CDR3 protein. The sample records around 400,000 distinct CDR3 sequences, about 18% being singletons. Sequences were obtained from peripheral blood. These receptors were obtained from a young woman with Graves' ophthalmopathy. Both conserved end residues are part of each CDR3. Fields, in order: CDR3 protein, CDR3 DNA, J gene, D gene, V gene, clone size. The D gene is left open where the match is weak. Clone size is not always given. Where it is, it says once, few, many or a class for expanded clones.

CDR3: CASKEGGGLGALGELFF
DNA: TGTGCCAGCAAAGAAGGGGGCGGCCTAGGGGCCCTCGGGGAGCTGTTTTTT
J: TRBJ2-2
D: TRBD1
V: TRBV28
size: many

CDR3: CASSFPVNTGELFF
DNA: TGTGCCAGCAGCTTCCCCGTTAACACCGGGGAGCTGTTTTTT
J: TRBJ2-2
D: NA
V: TRBV7-2
size: few

CDR3: CASRGSGNTIYF
DNA: TGTGCCAGCAGAGGCTCTGGAAACACCATATATTTT
J: TRBJ1-3
D: NA
V: TRBV6-1
size: many

CDR3: CASSLLIGAAQELFF
DNA: TGTGCCAGCAGCCTTTTAATTGGGGCCGCCCAGGAGCTGTTTTTT
J: TRBJ2-2
D: NA
V: TRBV12-3/TRBV12-4
size: many

CDR3: CASSFVEDTEAFF
DNA: TGCGCCAGCAGCTTCGTCGAGGACACTGAAGCTTTCTTT
J: TRBJ1-1
D: NA
V: TRBV5-1
size: many

CDR3: CASSLRGQGTYEQYF
DNA: TGTGCCAGCAGCTTAAGGGGACAGGGGACTTACGAGCAGTACTTC
J: TRBJ2-7
D: TRBD1
V: TRBV7-2
size: few

CDR3: CSVELGISYEQYF
DNA: TGCAGCGTTGAGTTGGGAATCTCCTACGAGCAGTACTTC
J: TRBJ2-7
D: NA
V: TRBV29-1
size: many

CDR3: CASSGSRDRADYGYTF
DNA: TGTGCCAGCAGTGGGAGCCGGGACAGGGCGGACTATGGCTACACCTTC
J: TRBJ1-2
D: TRBD1
V: TRBV6-1
size: many

CDR3: CAWSRKGGYYEQYF
DNA: TGTGCCTGGAGTAGGAAGGGGGGTTACTACGAGCAGTACTTC
J: TRBJ2-7
D: NA
V: TRBV30
size: many

CDR3: CASSFSGDGTDTQYF
DNA: TGTGCCAGCAGCTTTAGCGGGGATGGCACAGATACGCAGTATTTT
J: TRBJ2-3
D: TRBD2
V: TRBV7-2
size: many

CDR3: CAWRRAGEQYF
DNA: TGTGCCTGGCGGAGGGCTGGGGAGCAGTACTTC
J: TRBJ2-7
D: NA
V: TRBV30
size: NA

CDR3: CASREYWTGEPYEQYF
DNA: TGTGCCAGCAGGGAATACTGGACAGGGGAACCCTACGAGCAGTACTTC
J: TRBJ2-7
D: TRBD1
V: TRBV6-1
size: many

CDR3: CSARDTLAVTKNIQYF
DNA: TGCAGTGCTAGAGATACCCTAGCGGTAACCAAAAACATTCAGTACTTC
J: TRBJ2-4
D: TRBD2
V: TRBV20-1
size: many